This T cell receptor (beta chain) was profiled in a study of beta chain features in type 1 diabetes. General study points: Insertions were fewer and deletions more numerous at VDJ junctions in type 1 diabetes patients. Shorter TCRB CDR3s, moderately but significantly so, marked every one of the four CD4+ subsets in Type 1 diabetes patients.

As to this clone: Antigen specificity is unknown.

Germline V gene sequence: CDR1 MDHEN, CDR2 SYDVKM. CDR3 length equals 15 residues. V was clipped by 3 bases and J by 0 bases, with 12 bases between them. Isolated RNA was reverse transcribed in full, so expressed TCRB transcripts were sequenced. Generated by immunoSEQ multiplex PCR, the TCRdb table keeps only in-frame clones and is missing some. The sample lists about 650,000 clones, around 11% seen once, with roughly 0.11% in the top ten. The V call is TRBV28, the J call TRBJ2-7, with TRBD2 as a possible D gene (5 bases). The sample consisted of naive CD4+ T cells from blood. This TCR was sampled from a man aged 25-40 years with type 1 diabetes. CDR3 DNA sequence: TGTGCCAGCAGTTTCGATACAGCGGACTCCTACGAGCAGTACTTC. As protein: CASSFDTADSYEQYF.